This T cell receptor (beta chain) comes out of a study of cytotoxic CD8 clonotypes in ibrutinib-treated CLL. Study summary: After a median of around 68 months, around 15 patients stayed remitted and around twelve progressed; responses had been partial in approximately 24 and complete in 2. Samples had a mean of approximately 270,000 productive templates and about 93,000 productive rearrangements.

Germline V lookup: CDR1 SNHLY, CDR2 FYNNEI. Trimming shortened V by 4 bases and J by 5 bases, and 8 bases separated the two germline ends. This CDR3 has 13 residues. Investigators sought sequencing depths of between 1 in 200,000 and 1 in 1 million T cells. Profiling relied on immunoSEQ multiplex PCR, and the TCRdb table lists in-frame clones only, not all of them. In the table there are tens of thousands of clones, roughly two thirds of which are singletons. The chain links TRBV2 to TRBJ2-2; weak D call: TRBD1 (5 bases). The specimen comprised PBMCs, sampled at disease progression, from a patient treated with ibrutinib. The TCR sequence derives from a human donor with chronic lymphocytic leukemia. The CDR3: CASSVQGTGELFF. The DNA of the CDR3 is TGTGCCAGCAGTGTCCAGGGTACCGGGGAGCTGTTTTTT.